The 4 T cell receptor beta chains below all came from one sample that was sequenced in a study of CD8 T cells in Susac syndrome. An input of roughly 0.45 to 1 ug of RNA was subjected to reverse transcription using random hexamers. TCRdb passed the immunoSEQ multiplex PCR reads through MiXCR, listing each CDR3 protein once. Among roughly 130,000 distinct CDR3 sequences listed, just under 95% were seen once. The sequenced sample was CD8+ T cells from PBMCs. The receptors come from a human donor with Susac syndrome.

V is TRBV6-6 and J is TRBJ2-1, with D perhaps matching TRBD2 (6 bases). This CDR3 has 15 residues. Germline values: CDR1 MNHNY, CDR2 SVGAGI (reference sequence). V gave up 0 bases and J gave up 6 bases, with 12 bases separating them. The CDR3 protein is CASSYSITSLNEQFF. The CDR3, as DNA: TGTGCCAGCAGTTACTCAATAACTAGCCTCAATGAGCAGTTCTTC.

This sequence joins TRBV7-9 and TRBJ1-2; possible D gene TRBD1, 5 bases. The CDR3 covers 13 residues. In germline, CDR1 is SEHNR, CDR2 FQNEAQ (reference sequence). V lost 5 bases and J 8 bases, leaving 15 bases between the germline ends. This CDR3 is CASSPREPGGYTF. CDR3 nucleotide sequence: TGTGCCAGCAGCCCCAGGGAGCCCGGAGGCTACACCTTC.

The chain recombines TRBV7-6 with TRBJ2-5; 7 nucleotides align to TRBD1. Germline V gene lookup returns CDR1 SGHVS and CDR2 FNYEAQ. This CDR3 spans 14 amino acids. The ends lost 5 bases at V and 5 bases at J; junction bases unmatched: 8. CDR3 protein: CASSQRGPGETQYF. DNA of the CDR3: TGTGCCAGCAGCCAAAGGGGGCCGGGGGAGACCCAGTACTTC.

The rearrangement uses TRBV29-1 and TRBJ2-1, with no clear D. Looked up from germline, CDR1 is SQVTM and CDR2 is ANQGSEA. This CDR3 region has 14 residues. V gave up 3 bases and J gave up 5 bases, with 14 bases separating them. The CDR3 loop reads CSVELGLVDNEQFF. CDR3 sequence (DNA): TGCAGCGTTGAGTTGGGCCTAGTCGACAATGAGCAGTTCTTC.